One and the same sample provided the 14 T cell receptor beta chains below, sequenced in a study of cytomegalovirus exposure and HLA in healthy donors. The PCR employed 60 Vbeta primers together with 13 Jbeta primers. Method: immunoSEQ multiplex PCR; TCRdb's copy keeps in-frame clones and lacks some. This sample carries 100,000 to 150,000 clones, roughly three quarters of them seen once, and the ten largest clones take roughly 0.99%. Input material: PBMCs. The receptors were sampled from a woman aged 25 to 39 in good health and CMV-seronegative.

The chain links TRBV6-1 to TRBJ2-7, with 7 nucleotides matching TRBD1. Trimming removed 4 bases from V and 2 bases from J; junction bases left unmatched: 17. CDR3 length equals 18 residues. Germline CDR1 MNHNS, CDR2 SASEGT. The CDR3 reads CASSGLRGLLGQTYEQYF. CDR3 nucleotides: TGTGCCAGCAGTGGACTAAGGGGGCTTTTGGGACAAACCTACGAGCAGTACTTC.

This clone came up a few times. The chain carries TRBV7-3 and TRBJ1-2; 7 bases fit TRBD1. CDR1 is SGHTA and CDR2 is FQGTGA in the germline V gene. V lost 5 bases to trimming and J lost 7 bases; unmatched junction nucleotides: 7. This CDR3 contains 13 residues. This CDR3 is CASSPGTVGGYTF. The DNA of the CDR3 is TGTGCCAGCAGCCCCGGGACAGTCGGTGGCTACACCTTC.

The chain employs TRBV5-1 and TRBJ1-5, with D maybe TRBD1 (7 bases). The tail of the sequence fits TRBJ2-3 better, so the J call may be wrong. The CDR3 is 16 amino acids. CDR1 and CDR2 (germline): SGHRS, YFSETQ. CDR3 in amino acids: CASSLGGTENNQPQYF. Written as DNA, the CDR3 is TGCGCCAGCAGCTTAGGAGGGACAGAGAATAATCAGCCCCAGTATTTT.

This clone was seen many times. This chain links TRBV11-3 with TRBJ1-3, with 10 bases that match TRBD1. This CDR3 comprises 18 residues. Losses at the gene ends were 2 bases for V and 2 bases for J; bases not matched to a gene: 9. The germline CDR1 and CDR2 sequences are SGHNT and YENEEA. The CDR3 nucleotides read TGTGCCAGCAGCTTAACATCATCCGGGACAGGGGCTGGAAACACCATATATTTT. It is translated as CASSLTSSGTGAGNTIYF.

The CDR3 loop reads CASSIMNTGELFF. The DNA of the CDR3 is TGTGCCAGTAGTATTATGAACACCGGGGAGCTGTTTTTT. The chain recombines TRBV19 with TRBJ2-2; D call uncertain. Trimming shortened V by 3 bases and J by 1 base, and 3 bases separated the two germline ends. The CDR3 sequence is 13 residues long. The germline gives CDR1 LNHDA, CDR2 SQIVND (reference sequence).

The gene calls are TRBV19 and TRBJ1-4; the match to TRBD1 covers 7 bases. This CDR3 is built from 15 residues. The ends lost 5 bases at V and 4 bases at J; junction bases unmatched: 7. Germline CDR1 is LNHDA and CDR2 is SQIVND (reference sequence). CDR3 in amino acids: CASSPTGQINEKLFF. The DNA of the CDR3 is TGTGCCAGTAGTCCGACGGGACAGATTAATGAAAAACTGTTTTTT. Variable domain in full (rest from reference TRBV19 and TRBJ1-4): DGGITQSPKYLFRKEGQNVTLSCEQNLNHDAMYWYRQDPGQGLRLIYYSQIVNDFQKGDIAEGYSVSREKKESFPLTVTSAQKNPTAFYLCASSPTGQINEKLFFGSGTQLSVL.

The chain couples TRBV19 to TRBJ1-3, with 10 bases aligning to TRBD1. The V gene's germline CDR1 is LNHDA and CDR2 SQIVND (reference sequence). The CDR3 loop spans 15 amino acids. V lost 10 bases and J lost 8; bases outside the gene matches: 14. The CDR3 protein is CATTKRGQGWDTIYF. The CDR3 coding sequence is TGTGCCACCACTAAAAGGGGACAGGGGTGGGACACCATATATTTT.

The chain employs TRBV5-4 and TRBJ2-3, with TRBD2 as a possible D gene (6 bases). The CDR3 has 16 amino acids. CDR1 and CDR2 from the germline V gene are SGHNT and YYREEE (reference sequence). V lost 0 bases and J lost 6, with 17 bases in between. The CDR3 DNA sequence: TGTGCCAGCAGCTTGGTAGCTTCTCTAGCGTCGGATACGCAGTATTTT. It specifies CASSLVASLASDTQYF.

This clone has a handful of counts. The J gene is TRBJ2-1, the V gene TRBV4-1, with TRBD2 identical over 13 bases. CDR3 size: 18 residues. V shed 2 bases and J 7 bases; nucleotides not matched to a gene: 11. Germline V gives CDR1 MGHRA, CDR2 YSYEKL. In DNA, the CDR3 is TGCGCCAGCAGCCAACCACTAGCGGGAGGGCTCTTTTGGAATGAGCAGTTCTTC. Translated, it gives CASSQPLAGGLFWNEQFF.

The rearrangement links TRBV5-4 to TRBJ1-6, with unresolved D. The CDR3 is 14 residues long. Germline CDR1 and CDR2: SGHNT and YYREEE (reference sequence). Trimming pared 4 bases from V and 6 bases from J, leaving 11 bases between. Here the CDR3 reads CASSPGFRNSPLHF. The CDR3 bases are TGTGCCAGCAGCCCCGGGTTCCGTAATTCACCCCTCCACTTT.

The chain carries TRBV7-6 and TRBJ2-5, with D perhaps TRBD2 (5 bases). The CDR3 spans 13 residues. Germline values: CDR1 SGHVS, CDR2 FNYEAQ. Trimming cost V 5 bases and J 4 bases, with 11 bases left between them. CDR3 in DNA: TGTGCCAGCAGCCTTAGCGCTGTAGAGACCCAGTACTTC. This gives the protein CASSLSAVETQYF.

In DNA form, the CDR3 reads TGCAGCGCAACCGGGACAGGGGGCAGTACAGATACGCAGTATTTT. Its translation: CSATGTGGSTDTQYF. The genes are TRBV29-1 and TRBJ2-3; TRBD1 matches 12 bases. From germline, CDR1 is SQVTM and CDR2 ANQGSEA. The CDR3 spans 15 residues. V trimming: 7 bases; J trimming: 3 bases; junction bases outside the gene matches: 8.

This chain connects TRBV30 to TRBJ1-5; TRBD1 matches at 7 bases. V gave up 5 bases and J gave up 4 bases; unmatched junction bases: 5. The CDR3 has 13 residues. Germline CDR1 reads GTSNPN; CDR2 reads SVGIG (reference sequence). The CDR3 is CAWDTGENQPQHF. The CDR3 bases are TGTGCCTGGGACACAGGGGAGAATCAGCCCCAGCATTTT.

The V call is TRBV25-1, the J call TRBJ2-7; tentatively, D is TRBD1 (5 bases). Germline V lookup: CDR1 MGHDK, CDR2 SYGVNS. The V end was cut by 1 base, the J end by 2 bases, with 12 bases between. The CDR3 has 15 residues. CDR3 DNA: TGTGCCAGCAGTGAATCCGCCAGGGTTACCTACGAGCAGTACTTC. As protein: CASSESARVTYEQYF.